What follows are 13 T cell receptor beta chains derived from one specimen sequenced in a study of CD8 T cells in ankylosing spondylitis. TCRdb redid the calling of the 5' RACE reads with MiXCR, one entry per CDR3 protein. The table includes about 130,000 distinct CDR3 sequences, around 8.5% detected once. Sequences were obtained from blood, either unsorted or a sorted T cell fraction (not recorded which). The receptors shown here come from a male donor with ankylosing spondylitis or in good health (not recorded which).

The table lists this clonotype with many counts. The rearrangement uses TRBV5-1 and TRBJ1-1, with D possibly being TRBD1 (6 bases). Germline CDR1 reads SGHRS; CDR2 reads YFSETQ. This CDR3 is built from 14 residues. V was cut by 0 bases and J by 3 bases, with 9 bases left in between. The CDR3, as DNA: TGCGCCAGCAGCTTGGTTTCAGGGGACACTGAAGCTTTCTTT. This sequence encodes CASSLVSGDTEAFF.

This clonotype was counted only a few times. The chain joins TRBV12-3 or TRBV12-4 to TRBJ1-5, with D maybe TRBD1 (6 bases). Deletions cut 3 bases from V and 1 base from J, with 7 bases between. This CDR3 is 14 amino acids long. The CDR3 DNA follows: TGTGCCAGCAGTTTCACAGGGAGCAATCAGCCCCAGCATTTT. Amino acid sequence: CASSFTGSNQPQHF.

The chain recombines TRBV18 with TRBJ2-1; no clear D. Germline CDR1 KGHSH, CDR2 LQKENI. V lost 5 bases and J 3 bases, leaving 11 bases between the germline ends. CDR3 length equals 14 residues. CDR3 region: CASSVVTDYNEQFF. CDR3 in DNA: TGTGCCAGCTCAGTAGTAACTGACTACAATGAGCAGTTCTTC.

This clonotype was seen repeatedly, ten times or more. The CDR3 DNA sequence: TGCGCCAGCAGCTTGGGACAGGGAGGAACCCACGAGCAGTACTTC. Amino acid sequence: CASSLGQGGTHEQYF. V usage is TRBV5-1 and J usage is TRBJ2-7, with D possibly being TRBD1 (7 bases). Germline CDR1 reads SGHRS; CDR2 reads YFSETQ. Between the trimmed V and J ends, which lost 0 bases and 5 bases, there was a span of 15 bases. The CDR3 is made up of 15 amino acids. The complete variable domain, with remaining parts taken from reference TRBV5-1 and TRBJ2-7, reads KAGVTQTPRYLIKTRGQQVTLSCSPISGHRSVSWYQQTPGQGLQFLFEYFSETQRNKGNFPGRFSGRQFSNSRSEMNVSTLELGDSALYLCASSLGQGGTHEQYFGPGTRLTVT.

In this sample, this clonotype turned up many times. The CDR3: CASSLVGTPPWQETQYF. The CDR3 DNA reads TGTGCCAGCAGCTTAGTGGGTACTCCACCCTGGCAAGAGACCCAGTACTTC. This chain uses TRBV11-2 with TRBJ2-5; no reliable D call. With 1 base removed from V and 2 bases from J, the gap between germline ends came to 17 bases. The CDR3 totals 17 residues. From germline, CDR1 is SGHAT and CDR2 FQNNGV. Supplemented by reference TRBV11-2 and TRBJ2-5, the full variable domain reads EAGVAQSPRYKIIEKRQSVAFWCNPISGHATLYWYQQILGQGPKLLIQFQNNGVVDDSQLPKDRFSAERLKGVDSTLKIQPAKLEDSAVYLCASSLVGTPPWQETQYFGPGTRLLVL.

This clonotype was counted many times. The J gene is TRBJ1-4, the V gene TRBV5-1; 7 bases match TRBD1. Germline CDR1 SGHRS, CDR2 YFSETQ. The CDR3 extends over 14 amino acids. Unmatched junction bases numbered 3, after V lost 2 bases and J lost 5 bases. In DNA, the CDR3 is TGCGCCAGCAGCTTCGGGACAGTCAATGAAAAACTGTTTTTT. Translating gives CASSFGTVNEKLFF.

Ten or more counts support this clonotype. This chain uses TRBV12-3 or TRBV12-4 with TRBJ1-5; D ambiguous. Trimming stripped 1 base from V and 4 bases from J, with 8 bases between. This CDR3 contains 14 residues. In DNA, the CDR3 is TGTGCCAGCAGTTTAGTTCAGAGTAATCAGCCCCAGCATTTT. This encodes CASSLVQSNQPQHF.

This clonotype was observed a few times. This sequence joins TRBV7-2 and TRBJ2-1, with D unclear. The CDR3 is made up of 13 amino acids. V was cut by 5 bases and J by 5 bases, with 10 bases left in between. The germline gives CDR1 SGHTA, CDR2 FQGNSA. The CDR3 region has the DNA TGTGCCAGCAGCCTAGTCACCAACAATGAGCAGTTCTTC. Translating it yields CASSLVTNNEQFF.

In the case of this clonotype: The conserved final phenylalanine or tryptophan is absent from the CDR3, which likely points to a read error. The gene calls are TRBV6-1 and TRBJ1-5; TRBD1 matches at 7 bases. Trimming took 5 bases from V and 4 from J; bases not matched to a gene: 8. Germline V gives CDR1 MNHNS, CDR2 SASEGT. The CDR3 has 15 amino acids. The CDR3 protein is CASSPTGNLNQPQHL. The CDR3 DNA reads as TGTGCCAGCAGTCCGACAGGGAATCTGAATCAGCCCCAGCATTTG.

This clonotype showed up many times. This chain links TRBV4-2 with TRBJ2-3, with a tentative D call TRBD2 (6 bases). This CDR3 spans 15 amino acids. V lost 2 bases, J lost 1 base, and 10 bases lay in between. Germline-derived CDR1 and CDR2 are LGHNA and YNFKEQ. The CDR3 spells CASSQSSGRTDTQYF. CDR3 DNA sequence: TGTGCCAGCAGCCAAAGTAGCGGACGCACAGATACGCAGTATTTT.

There are many counts of this clonotype. V gene TRBV7-9 combines with J gene TRBJ2-7; 10 bases are a match to TRBD2. J gave up 6 bases and V 5 bases, and 7 bases lay outside the gene matches. The germline gives CDR1 SEHNR, CDR2 FQNEAQ (reference sequence). This CDR3 comprises 14 residues. CDR3 sequence reads: CASSLGTSVGEQYF. CDR3 DNA: TGTGCCAGCAGCCTAGGGACTAGCGTGGGCGAGCAGTACTTC.

The chain joins TRBV7-6 to TRBJ2-2, with D possibly matching TRBD2 (6 bases). Deletions cut 5 bases from V and 6 bases from J, with 25 bases between. Germline CDR1 and CDR2: SGHVS and FNYEAQ. The CDR3 sequence is 18 residues long. The chain's CDR3 is CASSLTTSRVGSSGELFF. The CDR3 DNA is TGTGCCAGCAGCCTCACGACTAGTCGAGTAGGAAGCTCCGGGGAGCTGTTTTTT.

This chain links TRBV20-1 with TRBJ1-4; 7 positions agree with TRBD1. J was trimmed by 6 bases and V by 7 bases; bases with no gene match: 11. The CDR3 is 14 residues long. From germline, CDR1 is DFQATT and CDR2 SNEGSKA (reference sequence). CDR3 DNA sequence: TGCAGTGTTTTGAACCCGACAGGGTATGAAAAACTGTTTTTT. This codes for CSVLNPTGYEKLFF.